Listed below are T cell receptor beta chains from one sample, sequenced in a study of T cell changes during pregnancy in multiple sclerosis. Produced via immunoSEQ multiplex PCR; TCRdb's table is partial and in-frame only. The sample lists 60,000 to 65,000 clones, 92% seen once, with roughly 1.3% in the top ten. Here the sequenced sample was peripheral blood, taken in the second trimester of pregnancy. The receptors here all came from a female donor with multiple sclerosis, enrolled in a pregnancy study. Each CDR3 is given without its conserved first and last residue. Expanded clones get a size class; other rows say once, few or many, or leave the size out.

abundance: once
v_gene: TRBV28
CDR3aa: ASNGQGGNTEAF

abundance: -
v_gene: TRBV5-6
CDR3aa: ASSLVRASGSKETQY

abundance: -
v_gene: TRBV6-5
CDR3aa: ASTPTGGNEQF

abundance: -
v_gene: TRBV28
CDR3aa: ASAAGWNTGELF

abundance: -
v_gene: TRBV18
CDR3aa: ASSPTEGDGYT

abundance: -
v_gene: TRBV4-1
CDR3aa: ASSHRQGAGNQPQH

abundance: -
v_gene: TRBV5-4
CDR3aa: ASSLAGDYGYT

abundance: -
v_gene: TRBV27
CDR3aa: ASSMTVAGGPHEQF

abundance: once
v_gene: TRBV9
CDR3aa: ASSKGQGALAGEHNEQF

abundance: -
v_gene: TRBV5-3
CDR3aa: ARSRSGTSRDTDTQY

abundance: once
v_gene: TRBV5-6
CDR3aa: ASSRTGGMNTEAF

abundance: -
v_gene: TRBV6-1
CDR3aa: ASSPQPRDSQPQH

abundance: -
v_gene: TRBV7-2
CDR3aa: ASSERQGYEQY

abundance: once
v_gene: TRBV2
CDR3aa: ASRDQQEQNTEAF

abundance: -
v_gene: TRBV4-3
CDR3aa: ASSQDVPPGVQY

abundance: -
v_gene: TRBV6-5
CDR3aa: ASSYVGSSSTDTQY

abundance: -
v_gene: TRBV13
CDR3aa: ASSLGTSGKETQY

abundance: once
v_gene: TRBV30
CDR3aa: AWSAYLLNRDSSYEQY

abundance: -
v_gene: TRBV6-4
CDR3aa: ASSDSGTSKF

abundance: -
v_gene: TRBV9
CDR3aa: ASSVAGADQPQH

abundance: -
v_gene: TRBV5-1
CDR3aa: ASSLSRGTEAF

abundance: -
v_gene: TRBV6-1
CDR3aa: ASRTGLDAYNEQF

abundance: once
v_gene: TRBV14
CDR3aa: ASSAQGNYGYT

abundance: -
v_gene: TRBV9
CDR3aa: ASSTGGQNYEQY

abundance: -
v_gene: TRBV9
CDR3aa: ASSPFLAGGGDTQY

abundance: -
v_gene: TRBV5-1
CDR3aa: ASSKDRVEGYT

abundance: -
v_gene: TRBV21-1
CDR3aa: ASRQGGDTEAF

abundance: -
v_gene: TRBV2
CDR3aa: ASRGQGGGQETQY

abundance: -
v_gene: TRBV11-2
CDR3aa: ASSFPGRENTEAF

abundance: -
v_gene: TRBV19
CDR3aa: ASSSLQGKAEAF

abundance: -
v_gene: TRBV7-7
CDR3aa: ASSVQMEALAQY

abundance: once
v_gene: TRBV2
CDR3aa: ASSEGLAGGEADTQY

abundance: once
v_gene: TRBV29-1
CDR3aa: SAGGDRGQTEAF

abundance: -
v_gene: TRBV4-3
CDR3aa: ASSQDGREGSDTQY

abundance: few
v_gene: TRBV6-4
CDR3aa: ASSDAQGTQY

abundance: -
v_gene: TRBV5-1
CDR3aa: ASSSGTGSYEQY

abundance: -
v_gene: TRBV18
CDR3aa: ASSPPGRGLEKLF

abundance: -
v_gene: TRBV7-3
CDR3aa: ASSLGQGADTQY

abundance: -
v_gene: TRBV27
CDR3aa: ASSPTLTSGQF

abundance: -
v_gene: TRBV5-1
CDR3aa: ASSFLGTGLAGDTQY

abundance: -
v_gene: TRBV5-1
CDR3aa: ASSLDQGLFLEQY

abundance: -
v_gene: TRBV29-1
CDR3aa: SVGSGTGVDEQY

abundance: -
v_gene: TRBV5-1
CDR3aa: ASSFLAGSSEQF

abundance: -
v_gene: TRBV2
CDR3aa: ASSEVMGREKLF

abundance: -
v_gene: TRBV10-1
CDR3aa: ASSAGLGSEAF

abundance: -
v_gene: TRBV27
CDR3aa: ASSLEYSYNEQF

abundance: -
v_gene: TRBV1
CDR3aa: TSSHTLGLAGGDNEQF

abundance: -
v_gene: TRBV30
CDR3aa: AWSAQTGKNSPLH

abundance: -
v_gene: TRBV5-4
CDR3aa: ASSLASGSYEQY